Detailed here is one T cell receptor (beta chain). This CDR3 spans 14 amino acids. V dropped 5 bases and J dropped 5; count of bases not matched to a gene: 12. Per the germline V gene, CDR1 is SQVTM and CDR2 is ANQGSEA. Only in-frame clones appear in the TCRdb table, and some are missing; sequencing was by immunoSEQ multiplex PCR. The sample holds hundreds of thousands of clones, roughly 89% seen once. The sample originates from a study of blood T cell repertoires in COVID-19. This clonotype was obtained from a woman between 18 and 30 years old with acute COVID-19. Sequences were obtained from PBMCs or T cells enriched from blood (not recorded which). The rearrangement links TRBV29-1 to TRBJ2-7, with 7 bases aligning to TRBD2. The CDR3 loop reads CSVPRGGSANEQYF. CDR3 in DNA: TGCAGCGTTCCACGGGGCGGGAGCGCCAACGAGCAGTACTTC.